One sample yielded the 13 T cell receptor beta chains listed below, sequenced in a study of OX40 agonist ivuxolimab in advanced cancers. Data came from immunoSEQ multiplex PCR; TCRdb stores just in-frame clones and leaves some out. The table shows about 110,000 clones, with roughly 87% occurring only once. Specimen: CD4+ or CD8+ T cells sorted from blood, collected in a trial of the OX40 agonist ivuxolimab. The receptors here all came from an adult with an advanced solid tumor such as melanoma, head and neck, liver or kidney cancer.

The rearrangement links TRBV19 to TRBJ2-4; tentative D call: TRBD2 (5 bases). CDR3 length: 13 residues. V was pared by 3 bases and J by 11 bases, with 14 bases between. Germline assignment: CDR1 LNHDA and CDR2 SQIVND (reference sequence). The CDR3 DNA reads TGTGCCAGTAGTATTCCGGGGAGTTGGCTTCAGTACTTC. It translates to CASSIPGSWLQYF. Variable domain in full (rest from reference TRBV19 and TRBJ2-4): DGGITQSPKYLFRKEGQNVTLSCEQNLNHDAMYWYRQDPGQGLRLIYYSQIVNDFQKGDIAEGYSVSREKKESFPLTVTSAQKNPTAFYLCASSIPGSWLQYFGAGTRLSVL.

The V gene is TRBV27, the J gene TRBJ1-2; D unresolved. The CDR3 length is 13 residues. Germline lookup yields CDR1 MNHEY and CDR2 SMNVEV (reference sequence). V was clipped by 10 bases and J by 0 bases, with 12 bases between them. The CDR3 spells CATRSNANYGYTF. As DNA, the CDR3 is TGTGCCACCAGGAGTAACGCTAACTATGGCTACACCTTC.

The chain carries TRBV28 and TRBJ1-5; no definite D call. Germline-derived CDR1 and CDR2 are MDHEN and SYDVKM. CDR3 length equals 12 residues. V was trimmed by 7 bases and J by 4 bases, leaving 8 bases between them. DNA of the CDR3: TGTGCCAGCACCCTCCTAAATCAGCCCCAGCATTTT. This codes for CASTLLNQPQHF.

This clone has just a few counts. This rearrangement joins TRBV11-2 to TRBJ2-2, with a tentative D call TRBD2 (5 bases). Between the trimmed V and J ends, which lost 4 bases and 1 base, there was a span of 10 bases. The CDR3 spans 15 residues. The germline V gene encodes CDR1 SGHAT and CDR2 FQNNGV. CDR3 DNA sequence: TGTGCCAGCAGCTCGACGGGGATGAACACCGGGGAGCTGTTTTTT. Translated: CASSSTGMNTGELFF.

The chain has TRBV28 and TRBJ2-2; D is possibly TRBD1 (5 bases). Germline V gives CDR1 MDHEN, CDR2 SYDVKM. V was trimmed by 3 bases and J by 1 base, leaving 6 bases between them. The CDR3 extends over 14 amino acids. CDR3 residues: CASSFTGNTGELFF. The CDR3 DNA follows: TGTGCCAGCAGTTTTACAGGGAACACCGGGGAGCTGTTTTTT.

This clone has a single count. The V and J genes are TRBV12-5 and TRBJ1-3; D unresolved. CDR1 LGHNT and CDR2 FRNRAP come from the germline V gene. The CDR3 is 16 residues long. V was cut by 6 bases and J by 0 bases, with 15 bases left in between. In DNA, the CDR3 is TGTGCTAGTGGATACCTTGCCGGAGACTCTGGAAACACCATATATTTT. Protein sequence: CASGYLAGDSGNTIYF. Filled out from reference TRBV12-5 and TRBJ1-3, the complete variable domain reads DARVTQTPRHKVTEMGQEVTMRCQPILGHNTVFWYRQTMMQGLELLAYFRNRAPLDDSGMPKDRFSAEMPDATLATLKIQPSEPRDSAVYFCASGYLAGDSGNTIYFGEGSWLTVV.

The gene calls are TRBV18 and TRBJ1-3; 7 nucleotides match TRBD1. The germline V gene encodes CDR1 KGHSH and CDR2 LQKENI. The length of the CDR3 is 15 residues. V lost 4 bases and J lost 2; bases outside the gene matches: 5. CDR3 region: CASSLRQGTGNTIYF. The CDR3 DNA reads TGTGCCAGCTCACTACGACAGGGAACTGGAAACACCATATATTTT.

V gene TRBV30 combines with J gene TRBJ1-5, with D possibly TRBD1 on 5 matching bases. V was pared by 0 bases and J by 5 bases, with 14 bases between. CDR1 and CDR2 (germline): GTSNPN, SVGIG (reference sequence). CDR3 length: 15 amino acids. This CDR3 is CAWSVRSGSHQPQHF. The CDR3 nucleotides read TGTGCCTGGAGTGTTAGGTCAGGGAGCCATCAGCCCCAGCATTTT.

This chain links TRBV6-6 with TRBJ2-7; D is uncertain. Trimming shortened V by 0 bases and J by 7 bases, and 7 bases separated the two germline ends. Germline V gene sequence: CDR1 MNHNY, CDR2 SVGAGI (reference sequence). CDR3 size: 12 residues. The CDR3 DNA sequence: TGTGCCAGCAGTTACTCGAAGAGAGAGCAGTACTTC. Translation: CASSYSKREQYF.

This clone was detected once. The V call is TRBV7-9, the J call TRBJ1-2; no reliable D call. With 1 base removed from V and 0 bases from J, the gap between germline ends came to 6 bases. The germline V gene encodes CDR1 SEHNR and CDR2 FQNEAQ (reference sequence). The CDR3 contains 14 residues. This CDR3 is CASSLDLTNYGYTF. The CDR3, as DNA: TGTGCCAGCAGCTTAGACCTTACTAACTATGGCTACACCTTC.

The chain uses TRBV7-2 and TRBJ2-3, with D perhaps matching TRBD1 (5 bases). The CDR3 loop spans 15 amino acids. Per the germline V gene, CDR1 is SGHTA and CDR2 is FQGNSA. Trimming shortened V by 5 bases and J by 6 bases, and 18 bases separated the two germline ends. CDR3 protein: CASSPLGDSGDTQYF. Here the CDR3 DNA reads TGTGCCAGCAGCCCCCTAGGGGATTCCGGGGATACGCAGTATTTT.

The chain is built from TRBV4-3 and TRBJ1-2; D is undetermined. The CDR3 is made up of 15 amino acids. With 0 bases removed from V and 0 bases from J, the gap between germline ends came to 8 bases. The V gene's germline CDR1 is LGHNA and CDR2 YSLEER. The CDR3 spells CASSQDTRANYGYTF. In DNA form, the CDR3 reads TGCGCCAGCAGCCAAGACACCAGAGCTAACTATGGCTACACCTTC.

This chain connects TRBV18 to TRBJ2-7, with 10 bases that match TRBD2. The CDR3 covers 15 residues. CDR1 is KGHSH and CDR2 is LQKENI in the germline V gene. Trimming removed 4 bases from V and 5 bases from J; junction bases left unmatched: 8. CDR3 coding DNA: TGTGCCAGCTCACAAGAACTAGCGGGACCTGACGAGCAGTACTTC. Residues: CASSQELAGPDEQYF.